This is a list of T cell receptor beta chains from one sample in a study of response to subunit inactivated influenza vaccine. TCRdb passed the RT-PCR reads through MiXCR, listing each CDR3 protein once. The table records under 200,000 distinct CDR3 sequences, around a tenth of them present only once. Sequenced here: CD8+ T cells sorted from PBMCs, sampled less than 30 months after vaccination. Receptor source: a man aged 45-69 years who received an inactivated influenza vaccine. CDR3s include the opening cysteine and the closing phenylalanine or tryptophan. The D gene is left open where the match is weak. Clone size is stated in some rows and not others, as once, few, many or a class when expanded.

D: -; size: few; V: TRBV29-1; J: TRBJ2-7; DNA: TGCAGCGTTGGAAGCGCAGGGGTCCCAACCTACGAGCAGTACTTC; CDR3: CSVGSAGVPTYEQYF
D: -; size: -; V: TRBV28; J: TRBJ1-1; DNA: TGTGCCAGCCGCAGGTCGCGAGAAGCTTTCTTT; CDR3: CASRRSREAFF
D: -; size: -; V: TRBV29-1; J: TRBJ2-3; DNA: TGCAGCGTTGATAAGGGAGTTTTGGATACGCAGTATTTT; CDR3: CSVDKGVLDTQYF
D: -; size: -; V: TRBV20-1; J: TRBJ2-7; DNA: TGCAGTCCCATCCCGACAGACAGCTCCTACGAGCAGTACTTC; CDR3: CSPIPTDSSYEQYF
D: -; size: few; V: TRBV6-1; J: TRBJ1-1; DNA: TGTGCCAGCAGCCCCCCCTTTCCTGAAGCTTTCTTT; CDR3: CASSPPFPEAFF
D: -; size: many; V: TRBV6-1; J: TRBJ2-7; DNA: TGTGCCAGCAGCCGCCACGAAACCTACGAGCAGTACTTC; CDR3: CASSRHETYEQYF
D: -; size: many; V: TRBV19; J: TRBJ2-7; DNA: TGTGCCAGTAGTATATCACAGGTCTACGAGCAGTACTTC; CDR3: CASSISQVYEQYF
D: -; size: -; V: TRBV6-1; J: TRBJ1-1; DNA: TGTGCCAGCAGCATTCAAGGTCAATCGAGTGAAGCTTTCTTT; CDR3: CASSIQGQSSEAFF
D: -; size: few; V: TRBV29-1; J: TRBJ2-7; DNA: TGCAGCGTTGAGGGGCTCCATGACGAGCAGTACTTC; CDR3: CSVEGLHDEQYF
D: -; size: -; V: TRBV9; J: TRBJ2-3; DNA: TGTGCCAGCAGCGCTTCCGGGAGTTCCGGGACAGATACGCAGTATTTT; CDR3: CASSASGSSGTDTQYF
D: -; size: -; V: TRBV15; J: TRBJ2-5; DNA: TGTGCCACCAGCAGGTCCCTACCCCCGGAGACCCAGTACTTC; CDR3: CATSRSLPPETQYF
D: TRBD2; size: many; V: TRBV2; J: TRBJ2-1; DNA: TGTGCCAGCATTGGGACTAGCGACAATGAGCAGTTCTTC; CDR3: CASIGTSDNEQFF
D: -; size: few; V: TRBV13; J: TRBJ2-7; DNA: TGTGCCAGCAGCTTAGTCAGGGGAGACGAGCAGTACTTC; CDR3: CASSLVRGDEQYF
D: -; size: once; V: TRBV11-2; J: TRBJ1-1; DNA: TGTGCCAGCAGCGCCGTACGGTGGAACACTGAAGCTTTCTTT; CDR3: CASSAVRWNTEAFF
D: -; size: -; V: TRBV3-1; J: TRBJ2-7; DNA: TGTGCCAGCAGCCTTAGAGGAGTGTACGAGCAGTACTTC; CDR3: CASSLRGVYEQYF
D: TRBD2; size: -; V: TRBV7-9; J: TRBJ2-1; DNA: TGTGCCAGCAGCTCGCGGACCAGCGGGAGCGACTACAATGAGCAGTTCTTC; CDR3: CASSSRTSGSDYNEQFF
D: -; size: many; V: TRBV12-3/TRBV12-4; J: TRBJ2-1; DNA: TGTGCCAGCAGTCCCTGGCTCCAAGCTGAGCAGTTCTTC; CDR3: CASSPWLQAEQFF
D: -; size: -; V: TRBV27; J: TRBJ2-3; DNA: TGTGCCAGCAGAGTTTTCCCTTTCACTCGCACAGATACGCAGTATTTT; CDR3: CASRVFPFTRTDTQYF
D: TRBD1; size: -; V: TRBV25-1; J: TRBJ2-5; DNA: TGTGCCTCAGGGGGCAATCAAGAGACCCAGTACTTC; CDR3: CASGGNQETQYF
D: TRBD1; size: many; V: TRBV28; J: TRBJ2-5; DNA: TGTGCCAGCAGCTCCGGGACAGAAGAGACCCAGTACTTC; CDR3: CASSSGTEETQYF
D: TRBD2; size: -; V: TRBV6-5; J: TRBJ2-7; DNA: TGTGCCAGCAGTTACCTTGACGGGAGGGCCCTTAAGGACGAGCAGTACTTC; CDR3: CASSYLDGRALKDEQYF
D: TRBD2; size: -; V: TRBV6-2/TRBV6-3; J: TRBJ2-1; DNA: TGTGCCAGCAGTGCCGGGACTAGGGATGAGCAGTTCTTC; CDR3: CASSAGTRDEQFF
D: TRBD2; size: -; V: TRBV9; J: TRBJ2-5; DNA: TGTGCCAGCAGCGGACTAGCGGGAGGGCCTGAACAGACCCAGTACTTC; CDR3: CASSGLAGGPEQTQYF
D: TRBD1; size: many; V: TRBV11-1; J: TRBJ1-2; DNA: TGTGCCAGCAGCTCCAGCAACCCCCGCACCGGGACAGGAACTTATGGCTACACCTTC; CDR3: CASSSSNPRTGTGTYGYTF
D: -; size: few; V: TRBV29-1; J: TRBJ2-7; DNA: TGCAGCGTTGAATCTAGGCATTACGAGCAGTACTTC; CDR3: CSVESRHYEQYF
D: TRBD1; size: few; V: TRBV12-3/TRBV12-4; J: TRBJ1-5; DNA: TGTGCCAGCAGTGACCAGGGGGCGGTGGCCCAGCATTTT; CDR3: CASSDQGAVAQHF
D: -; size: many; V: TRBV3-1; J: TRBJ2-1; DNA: TGTGCCAGCAGCCCTCAGATGGCCCCCTACAATGAGCAGTTCTTC; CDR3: CASSPQMAPYNEQFF
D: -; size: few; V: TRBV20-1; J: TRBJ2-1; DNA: TGCAGTGCTTCTTCGACGGACAAGCCCTACAATGAGCAGTTCTTC; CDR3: CSASSTDKPYNEQFF
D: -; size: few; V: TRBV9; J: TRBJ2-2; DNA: TGTGCCAGCAGCGTAGGTCGGGGCACCGGGGAGCTGTTTTTT; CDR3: CASSVGRGTGELFF
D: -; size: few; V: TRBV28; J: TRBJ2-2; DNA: TGTGCCAGCAGTTTGAACGGCAACACCGGGGAGCTGTTTTTT; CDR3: CASSLNGNTGELFF
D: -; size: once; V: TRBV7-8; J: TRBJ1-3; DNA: TGTGCCAGCATCCCTTCGACAGGATTCGACACCATATATTTT; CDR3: CASIPSTGFDTIYF
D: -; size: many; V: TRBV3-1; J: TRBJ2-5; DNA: TGTGCCAGCAGCCATGTTCCGGTGGAGACCCAGTACTTC; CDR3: CASSHVPVETQYF
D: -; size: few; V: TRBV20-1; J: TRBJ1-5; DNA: TGCAGTGCTAGAGATCTCGAGGGTTTTTGGCAGCCCCAGCATTTT; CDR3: CSARDLEGFWQPQHF
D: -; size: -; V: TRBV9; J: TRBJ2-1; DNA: TGTGCCAGCAGCGTAGTTGGGACTGAGCAGTTCTTC; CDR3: CASSVVGTEQFF
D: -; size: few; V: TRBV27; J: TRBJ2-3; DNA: TGTGCCAGCACCTCAGGGGAGGGCCGACCCCCAGATACGCAGTATTTT; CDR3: CASTSGEGRPPDTQYF
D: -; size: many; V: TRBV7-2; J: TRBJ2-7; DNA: TGTGCCAGCAGCTTAAAGGGCAGCTACGAGCAGTACTTC; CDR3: CASSLKGSYEQYF
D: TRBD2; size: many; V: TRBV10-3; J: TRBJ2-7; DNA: TGTGCCATCAGCGAACCTAGCGGGAGGGCCCCCTCATACGAGCAGTACTTC; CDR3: CAISEPSGRAPSYEQYF
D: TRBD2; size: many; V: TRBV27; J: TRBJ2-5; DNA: TGTGCCAGCAGTTTAGGGACGGGGGGGCGGGAGACCCAGTACTTC; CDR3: CASSLGTGGRETQYF
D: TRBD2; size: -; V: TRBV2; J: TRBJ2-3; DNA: TGTGCCAGCAGTGAACGGACTAGCCAACTAGATACGCAGTATTTT; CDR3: CASSERTSQLDTQYF
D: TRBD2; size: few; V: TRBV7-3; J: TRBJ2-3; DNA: TGTGCCAGCGCGGGAGGGCCACTGGATACGCAGTATTTT; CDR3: CASAGGPLDTQYF
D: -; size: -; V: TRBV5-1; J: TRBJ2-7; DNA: TGCGCCAGCAGGCGGCAGGGCGAGGGTTACGAGCAGTACTTC; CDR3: CASRRQGEGYEQYF
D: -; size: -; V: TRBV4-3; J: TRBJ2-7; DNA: TGCGCCAGCAGCCAAGGGACACCTTACTACGAGCAGTACTTC; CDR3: CASSQGTPYYEQYF
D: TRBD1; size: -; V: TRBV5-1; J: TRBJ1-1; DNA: TGCGCCAGCAGCTGGACAGGGGGGGTGAACACTGAAGCTTTCTTT; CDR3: CASSWTGGVNTEAFF
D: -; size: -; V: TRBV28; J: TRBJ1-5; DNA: TGTGCCAGCAGTTTGGGCCGCCTGACTACGAGCAATCAGCCCCAGCATTTT; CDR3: CASSLGRLTTSNQPQHF
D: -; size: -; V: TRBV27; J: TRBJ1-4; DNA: TGTGCCAGCAGTCCTATCGGGGCCCGGGAAAAACTGTTTTTT; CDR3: CASSPIGAREKLFF
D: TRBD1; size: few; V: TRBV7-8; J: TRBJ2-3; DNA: TGTGCCGTAACGGACAGGGGGAGCACAGATACGCAGTATTTT; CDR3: CAVTDRGSTDTQYF
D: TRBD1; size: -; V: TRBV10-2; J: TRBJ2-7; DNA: TGCGCCAGCAGTGTAGGACAGGGAACGACCTACGAGCAGTACTTC; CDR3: CASSVGQGTTYEQYF
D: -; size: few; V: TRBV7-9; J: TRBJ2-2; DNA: TGTGCCAGCAGCTTAGAACGTCAGTACACCGGGGAGCTGTTTTTT; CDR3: CASSLERQYTGELFF